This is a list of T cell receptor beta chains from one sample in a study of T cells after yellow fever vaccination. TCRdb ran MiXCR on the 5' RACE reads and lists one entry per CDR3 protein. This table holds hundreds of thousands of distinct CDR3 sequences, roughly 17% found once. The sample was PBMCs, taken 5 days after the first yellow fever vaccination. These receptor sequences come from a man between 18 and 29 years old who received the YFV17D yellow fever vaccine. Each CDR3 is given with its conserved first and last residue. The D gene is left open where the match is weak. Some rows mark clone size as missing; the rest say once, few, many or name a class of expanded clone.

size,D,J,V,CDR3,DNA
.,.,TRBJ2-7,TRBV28,CASSLPLGEGAYEQYF,TGTGCCAGCAGTTTACCCCTGGGAGAGGGGGCCTACGAGCAGTACTTC
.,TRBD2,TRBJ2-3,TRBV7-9,CASSFGGPLAGLTDTQYF,TGTGCCAGCAGCTTCGGAGGCCCGCTAGCGGGGTTGACAGATACGCAGTATTTT
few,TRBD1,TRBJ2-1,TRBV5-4,CASSPGQGDEQFF,TGTGCCAGCAGCCCGGGACAGGGCGATGAGCAGTTCTTC
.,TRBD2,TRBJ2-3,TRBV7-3,CASSFPIGGAPDTQYF,TGTGCCAGCAGCTTCCCCATCGGGGGGGCCCCAGATACGCAGTATTTT
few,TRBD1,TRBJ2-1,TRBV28,CASSSPRDRGDNEQFF,TGTGCCAGCAGTAGCCCTCGGGACAGGGGGGATAATGAGCAGTTCTTC
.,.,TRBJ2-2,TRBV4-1,CASNFGAGNTGELFF,TGCGCCAGCAACTTTGGGGCAGGGAACACCGGGGAGCTGTTTTTT
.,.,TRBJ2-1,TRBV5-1,CASSLDMRSYNEQFF,TGCGCCAGCAGCTTGGACATGCGCTCCTACAATGAGCAGTTCTTC
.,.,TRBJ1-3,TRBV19,CASRALVGRDGNTIYF,TGTGCCAGTAGGGCCCTCGTCGGGAGAGACGGAAACACCATATATTTT
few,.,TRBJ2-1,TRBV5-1,CASSLGGPIRPGSYNEQFF,TGCGCCAGCAGCTTGGGGGGACCGATAAGGCCGGGATCCTACAATGAGCAGTTCTTC
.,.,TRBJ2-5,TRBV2,CASSGGLFETQYF,TGTGCCAGCAGTGGTGGGCTCTTCGAGACCCAGTACTTC
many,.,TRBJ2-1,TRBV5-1,CASSSGAPSYNEQFF,TGCGCCAGCAGCTCAGGGGCCCCTTCCTACAATGAGCAGTTCTTC
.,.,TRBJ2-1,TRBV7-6,CASSLNEGEQFF,TGTGCCAGCAGCTTAAATGAGGGTGAGCAGTTCTTC
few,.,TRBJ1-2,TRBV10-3,CAIGTLPTGNYGYTF,TGTGCCATTGGAACGTTACCTACAGGAAACTATGGCTACACCTTC
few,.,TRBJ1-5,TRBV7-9,CASSSTGKNQPQHF,TGTGCCAGCAGCTCCACAGGAAAAAATCAGCCCCAGCATTTT
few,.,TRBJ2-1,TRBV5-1,CASSLAAGSGEQFF,TGCGCCAGCAGCTTGGCGGCAGGGTCTGGTGAGCAGTTCTTC
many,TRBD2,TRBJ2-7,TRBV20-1,CSAKGPGLTYEQYF,TGCAGTGCTAAGGGCCCGGGACTAACCTACGAGCAGTACTTC
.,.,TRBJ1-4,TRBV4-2,CASSPTAGFGEKLFF,TGTGCCAGCAGCCCGACCGCGGGATTCGGTGAAAAACTGTTTTTT
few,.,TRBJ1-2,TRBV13,CASSPYGLGGTF,TGTGCCAGCAGCCCCTATGGCCTGGGGGGAACCTTC
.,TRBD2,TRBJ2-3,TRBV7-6,CASSSLAGGANTQYF,TGTGCCAGCAGTTCACTAGCGGGGGGAGCGAATACGCAGTATTTT
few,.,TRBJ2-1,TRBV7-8,CASSLTEYNEQFF,TGTGCCAGCAGCTTAACAGAGTACAATGAGCAGTTCTTC
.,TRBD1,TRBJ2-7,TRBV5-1,CASNRGPGQGYEQYF,TGCGCCAGCAACAGGGGCCCGGGACAGGGCTACGAGCAGTACTTC
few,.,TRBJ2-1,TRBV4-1,CASSQDINQVPFF,TGCGCCAGCAGCCAAGATATCAATCAGGTTCCGTTCTTC
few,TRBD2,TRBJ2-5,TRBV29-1,CSVERLAGGIQETQYF,TGCAGCGTTGAAAGGCTAGCGGGGGGGATACAAGAGACCCAGTACTTC
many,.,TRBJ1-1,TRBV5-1,CASSPLPGLDTEAFF,TGCGCCAGCAGCCCATTACCGGGGTTGGACACTGAAGCTTTCTTT
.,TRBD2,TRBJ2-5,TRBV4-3,CASSQGPAGEETQYF,TGCGCCAGCAGCCAAGGCCCAGCGGGGGAAGAGACCCAGTACTTC
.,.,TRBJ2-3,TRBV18,CASSPPSSTDTQYF,TGTGCCAGCTCACCACCATCAAGCACAGATACGCAGTATTTT
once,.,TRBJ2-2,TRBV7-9,CASSLNTLNTGELFF,TGTGCCAGCAGCCTCAACACTTTAAACACCGGGGAGCTGTTTTTT
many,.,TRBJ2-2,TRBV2,CATDTILHTGELFF,TGTGCCACAGACACGATCCTGCACACCGGGGAGCTGTTTTTT
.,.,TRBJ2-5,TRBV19,CASSIRGLAVATQYF,TGTGCCAGTAGTATAAGGGGACTCGCTGTCGCGACCCAGTACTTC
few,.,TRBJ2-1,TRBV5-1,CASELANEQFF,TGCGCCAGCGAACTAGCAAATGAGCAGTTCTTC
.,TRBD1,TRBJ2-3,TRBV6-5,CASSYSQTGGSDTQYF,TGTGCCAGCAGTTACTCCCAGACAGGGGGCTCAGATACGCAGTATTTT
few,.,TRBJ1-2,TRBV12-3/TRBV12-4,CASSPRELPNYGYTF,TGTGCCAGCAGTCCCAGGGAGCTACCTAACTATGGCTACACCTTC
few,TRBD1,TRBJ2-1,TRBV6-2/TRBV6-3,CASSYSDREGDEQFF,TGTGCCAGCAGTTACTCGGACAGGGAAGGGGATGAGCAGTTCTTC
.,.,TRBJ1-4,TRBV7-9,CASSLLTHSTNEKLFF,TGTGCCAGCAGCTTATTGACCCATTCAACTAATGAAAAACTGTTTTTT
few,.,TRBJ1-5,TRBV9,CASSVGGARNQPQHF,TGTGCCAGCAGCGTAGGGGGGGCCCGCAATCAGCCCCAGCATTTT
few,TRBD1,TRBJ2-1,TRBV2,CASSVQGARNEQFF,TGTGCCAGCAGTGTTCAGGGGGCGAGAAATGAGCAGTTCTTC
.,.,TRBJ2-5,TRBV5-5,CASSHDLSRETQYF,TGTGCCAGCAGTCATGACCTGTCCCGGGAGACCCAGTACTTC
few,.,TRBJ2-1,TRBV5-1,CASTPPNADEQFF,TGCGCCAGCACCCCTCCGAACGCTGATGAGCAGTTCTTC